A selection of T cell receptor beta chains follows, all from one sample in a study of identical twins. Each CDR3 protein gets one entry after TCRdb re-called the 5' RACE reads with MiXCR. The sample yields around 1.7 million distinct CDR3 sequences, about 31% seen once. Sequences were obtained from cord blood. The receptors were gathered from a newborn girl in good health. CDR3s include the opening cysteine and the closing phenylalanine or tryptophan. The order of the fields is J gene, clone size, V gene, D gene, CDR3 protein, CDR3 DNA. A D gene is named only where the DNA matches it firmly. A clone size is listed for some rows: how often the clone was seen (once, few, many), or a class if it is expanded.

J gene: TRBJ2-3
clone size: NA
V gene: TRBV6-5
D gene: NA
CDR3 protein: CASSYSPWADTQYF
CDR3 DNA: TGTGCCAGCAGTTACTCTCCGTGGGCGGATACGCAGTATTTT

J gene: TRBJ2-7
clone size: NA
V gene: TRBV15
D gene: NA
CDR3 protein: CATSRVVGSYEQYF
CDR3 DNA: TGTGCCACCAGCAGAGTGGTTGGGAGTTACGAGCAGTACTTC

J gene: TRBJ2-3
clone size: NA
V gene: TRBV20-1
D gene: NA
CDR3 protein: CSARAPWVFTDTQYF
CDR3 DNA: TGCAGTGCTAGAGCTCCTTGGGTGTTCACAGATACGCAGTATTTT

J gene: TRBJ1-6
clone size: many
V gene: TRBV7-2
D gene: NA
CDR3 protein: CASSLDRNSPLHF
CDR3 DNA: TGTGCCAGCAGCTTGGACAGAAATTCACCCCTCCACTTT

J gene: TRBJ2-1
clone size: NA
V gene: TRBV5-6
D gene: NA
CDR3 protein: CASSLPYFGHEQFF
CDR3 DNA: TGTGCCAGCAGCTTGCCGTACTTCGGGCATGAGCAGTTCTTC

J gene: TRBJ2-7
clone size: NA
V gene: TRBV4-2
D gene: TRBD2
CDR3 protein: CASSPWTSGNEQYF
CDR3 DNA: TGTGCCAGCAGCCCCTGGACTAGCGGCAACGAGCAGTACTTC

J gene: TRBJ2-1
clone size: NA
V gene: TRBV11-1
D gene: TRBD2
CDR3 protein: CASSLVSVARRLAGLSSYNEQFF
CDR3 DNA: TGTGCCAGCAGCTTAGTATCTGTGGCGAGGCGACTAGCGGGGCTCAGCTCCTACAATGAGCAGTTCTTC

J gene: TRBJ1-4
clone size: NA
V gene: TRBV20-1
D gene: TRBD1
CDR3 protein: CSARGQGASYTSNEKLFF
CDR3 DNA: TGCAGTGCTAGAGGACAGGGGGCGTCCTATACTTCTAATGAAAAACTGTTTTTT

J gene: TRBJ1-1
clone size: NA
V gene: TRBV20-1
D gene: NA
CDR3 protein: CSARGTVLTEAFF
CDR3 DNA: TGCAGTGCTAGAGGGACAGTTTTAACTGAAGCTTTCTTT

J gene: TRBJ2-7
clone size: few
V gene: TRBV10-3
D gene: NA
CDR3 protein: CAISGTNGEYF
CDR3 DNA: TGTGCCATCAGTGGGACAAATGGGGAGTACTTC

J gene: TRBJ2-6
clone size: NA
V gene: TRBV29-1
D gene: NA
CDR3 protein: CSVDDRSGANVPTF
CDR3 DNA: TGCAGCGTTGATGACCGCTCTGGGGCCAACGTCCCGACTTTC

J gene: TRBJ2-7
clone size: many
V gene: TRBV29-1
D gene: NA
CDR3 protein: CSVEVPADYEQYF
CDR3 DNA: TGCAGCGTTGAGGTTCCTGCAGACTACGAGCAGTACTTC

J gene: TRBJ1-2
clone size: NA
V gene: TRBV20-1
D gene: NA
CDR3 protein: CSAYPRGGYTF
CDR3 DNA: TGCAGTGCTTATCCTCGGGGTGGCTACACCTTC

J gene: TRBJ2-5
clone size: NA
V gene: TRBV9
D gene: NA
CDR3 protein: CASSVVGIPNPSQETQYF
CDR3 DNA: TGTGCCAGCAGCGTAGTGGGGATCCCAAACCCTTCTCAAGAGACCCAGTACTTC

J gene: TRBJ2-5
clone size: NA
V gene: TRBV10-3
D gene: NA
CDR3 protein: CAISDKIARDQETQYF
CDR3 DNA: TGTGCCATCAGTGACAAGATCGCCAGGGACCAAGAGACCCAGTACTTC

J gene: TRBJ1-1
clone size: NA
V gene: TRBV5-1
D gene: NA
CDR3 protein: CASSLDWGEAFF
CDR3 DNA: TGCGCCAGCAGCTTGGATTGGGGTGAAGCTTTCTTT

J gene: TRBJ2-7
clone size: NA
V gene: TRBV20-1
D gene: NA
CDR3 protein: CSATTGGLESYEQYF
CDR3 DNA: TGCAGTGCTACCACTGGGGGACTCGAATCCTACGAGCAGTACTTC

J gene: TRBJ2-2
clone size: NA
V gene: TRBV6-2/TRBV6-3
D gene: TRBD2
CDR3 protein: CASSPFGGGSRYTGELFF
CDR3 DNA: TGTGCCAGCAGCCCCTTTGGAGGCGGGAGTCGGTACACCGGGGAGCTGTTTTTT

J gene: TRBJ2-1
clone size: few
V gene: TRBV27
D gene: NA
CDR3 protein: CASWGGFNEQFF
CDR3 DNA: TGTGCCAGCTGGGGCGGTTTCAATGAGCAGTTCTTC

J gene: TRBJ1-1
clone size: NA
V gene: TRBV9
D gene: NA
CDR3 protein: CASSVGRATEAFF
CDR3 DNA: TGTGCCAGCAGCGTAGGCAGGGCCACTGAAGCTTTCTTT

J gene: TRBJ2-1
clone size: many
V gene: TRBV6-2/TRBV6-3
D gene: TRBD2
CDR3 protein: CASSYSRGGRNEQFF
CDR3 DNA: TGTGCCAGCAGTTACTCGCGGGGGGGCAGGAATGAGCAGTTCTTC

J gene: TRBJ2-3
clone size: NA
V gene: TRBV14
D gene: NA
CDR3 protein: CASSQYRLADTQYF
CDR3 DNA: TGTGCCAGCAGCCAATATCGGCTAGCAGATACGCAGTATTTT

J gene: TRBJ2-4
clone size: NA
V gene: TRBV5-6
D gene: TRBD2
CDR3 protein: CASSSNYLAGTYNEQYF
CDR3 DNA: TGTGCCAGCAGCTCCAATTATCTAGCGGGGACGTACAATGAGCAGTACTTC

J gene: TRBJ2-7
clone size: NA
V gene: TRBV3-1
D gene: NA
CDR3 protein: CASNQDDVYEQYF
CDR3 DNA: TGTGCCAGCAACCAAGATGACGTTTACGAGCAGTACTTC

J gene: TRBJ2-1
clone size: NA
V gene: TRBV5-1
D gene: NA
CDR3 protein: CASSLAGTLSYNEQFF
CDR3 DNA: TGCGCCAGCAGCTTGGCCGGGACGCTCTCCTACAATGAGCAGTTCTTC

J gene: TRBJ1-1
clone size: NA
V gene: TRBV12-3/TRBV12-4
D gene: NA
CDR3 protein: CASSLSAVEAFF
CDR3 DNA: TGTGCCAGCAGTTTAAGCGCGGTGGAAGCTTTCTTT

J gene: TRBJ2-7
clone size: few
V gene: TRBV27
D gene: NA
CDR3 protein: CASSRQYLTYEQYF
CDR3 DNA: TGTGCCAGCAGCCGACAGTATCTTACCTACGAGCAGTACTTC

J gene: TRBJ2-1
clone size: few
V gene: TRBV7-9
D gene: TRBD2
CDR3 protein: CASSLAETSGKGQFF
CDR3 DNA: TGTGCCAGCAGCTTAGCTGAGACTAGCGGGAAAGGGCAGTTCTTC

J gene: TRBJ1-2
clone size: NA
V gene: TRBV3-1
D gene: NA
CDR3 protein: CASSHTAGAGYTF
CDR3 DNA: TGTGCCAGCAGTCATACGGCAGGGGCAGGCTACACCTTC

J gene: TRBJ1-2
clone size: NA
V gene: TRBV5-5
D gene: NA
CDR3 protein: CASSPRVDGYTF
CDR3 DNA: TGTGCCAGCAGCCCGAGGGTGGATGGCTACACCTTC

J gene: TRBJ1-2
clone size: NA
V gene: TRBV27
D gene: NA
CDR3 protein: CASSLGPGGNYGYTF
CDR3 DNA: TGTGCCAGCAGTTTAGGCCCCGGGGGGAACTATGGCTACACCTTC

J gene: TRBJ2-1
clone size: NA
V gene: TRBV4-1
D gene: TRBD1
CDR3 protein: CATGGQGYNEQFF
CDR3 DNA: TGCGCCACCGGCGGACAGGGTTACAATGAGCAGTTCTTC

J gene: TRBJ1-1
clone size: NA
V gene: TRBV30
D gene: TRBD1
CDR3 protein: CAWGDREAFF
CDR3 DNA: TGTGCCTGGGGGGACAGGGAAGCTTTCTTT

J gene: TRBJ2-7
clone size: NA
V gene: TRBV19
D gene: TRBD2
CDR3 protein: CASSISAGDYEQYF
CDR3 DNA: TGTGCCAGTAGTATCTCGGCGGGAGACTACGAGCAGTACTTC

J gene: TRBJ2-7
clone size: NA
V gene: TRBV29-1
D gene: NA
CDR3 protein: CSLRGSYNEQYF
CDR3 DNA: TGCAGCTTACGCGGATCCTACAATGAGCAGTACTTC

J gene: TRBJ2-3
clone size: NA
V gene: TRBV5-1
D gene: NA
CDR3 protein: CASSSAGQNTDTQYF
CDR3 DNA: TGCGCCAGCAGCTCCGCGGGACAGAACACAGATACGCAGTATTTT

J gene: TRBJ2-7
clone size: once
V gene: TRBV2
D gene: NA
CDR3 protein: CASSRDFNYEQYF
CDR3 DNA: TGTGCCAGCAGCCGGGACTTCAACTACGAGCAGTACTTC

J gene: TRBJ2-3
clone size: NA
V gene: TRBV6-5
D gene: TRBD2
CDR3 protein: CASSYSPYGRSTDTQYF
CDR3 DNA: TGTGCCAGCAGTTACTCCCCCTACGGGAGGAGCACAGATACGCAGTATTTT

J gene: TRBJ1-2
clone size: NA
V gene: TRBV10-2
D gene: TRBD1
CDR3 protein: CASSEPDRGRGYTF
CDR3 DNA: TGCGCCAGCAGTGAGCCGGACAGGGGACGTGGCTACACCTTC

J gene: TRBJ1-4
clone size: NA
V gene: TRBV9
D gene: NA
CDR3 protein: CASSPRFDEGGWEKLFF
CDR3 DNA: TGTGCCAGCAGCCCCCGTTTTGATGAGGGGGGGTGGGAAAAACTGTTTTTT

J gene: TRBJ2-3
clone size: few
V gene: TRBV13
D gene: NA
CDR3 protein: CATLSRGWEVGGNTDTQYF
CDR3 DNA: TGTGCCACGCTAAGCAGGGGCTGGGAGGTAGGAGGAAACACAGATACGCAGTATTTT

J gene: TRBJ1-2
clone size: few
V gene: TRBV12-3/TRBV12-4
D gene: NA
CDR3 protein: CASSFARDSGNYGYTF
CDR3 DNA: TGTGCCAGCAGTTTTGCCAGGGATAGCGGGAACTATGGCTACACCTTC

J gene: TRBJ2-5
clone size: few
V gene: TRBV3-1
D gene: NA
CDR3 protein: CASSQFDVTREETQYF
CDR3 DNA: TGTGCCAGCAGCCAATTCGACGTGACGAGGGAAGAGACCCAGTACTTC

J gene: TRBJ2-7
clone size: many
V gene: TRBV6-6
D gene: NA
CDR3 protein: CASSSLAKYEQYF
CDR3 DNA: TGTGCCAGCAGTTCTCTAGCGAAGTACGAGCAGTACTTC

J gene: TRBJ2-5
clone size: few
V gene: TRBV5-1
D gene: NA
CDR3 protein: CASSIPISGAEETQYF
CDR3 DNA: TGCGCCAGCAGTATCCCCATTAGCGGAGCGGAAGAGACCCAGTACTTC

J gene: TRBJ2-1
clone size: NA
V gene: TRBV5-6
D gene: TRBD2
CDR3 protein: CASSGGLAGPYNEQFF
CDR3 DNA: TGTGCCAGCAGCGGAGGACTAGCGGGGCCCTACAATGAGCAGTTCTTC

J gene: TRBJ2-3
clone size: few
V gene: TRBV20-1
D gene: TRBD2
CDR3 protein: CSARKSSGSRDTQYF
CDR3 DNA: TGCAGTGCTAGAAAGTCTAGCGGGAGTCGGGATACGCAGTATTTT

J gene: TRBJ2-7
clone size: many
V gene: TRBV14
D gene: NA
CDR3 protein: CASSQDRRHSYEQYF
CDR3 DNA: TGTGCCAGCAGCCAAGATAGGAGGCACTCCTACGAGCAGTACTTC

J gene: TRBJ2-1
clone size: NA
V gene: TRBV14
D gene: NA
CDR3 protein: CASSRDPIYNEQFF
CDR3 DNA: TGTGCCAGCAGCCGGGACCCGATTTACAATGAGCAGTTCTTC

J gene: TRBJ2-3
clone size: NA
V gene: TRBV3-1
D gene: TRBD1
CDR3 protein: CASSQRTGGWADTQYF
CDR3 DNA: TGTGCCAGCAGCCAAAGGACAGGGGGCTGGGCAGATACGCAGTATTTT

J gene: TRBJ2-3
clone size: NA
V gene: TRBV12-3/TRBV12-4
D gene: NA
CDR3 protein: CASSLRGRLDTQYF
CDR3 DNA: TGTGCCAGCAGTTTACGGGGTCGGTTAGATACGCAGTATTTT

J gene: TRBJ1-2
clone size: NA
V gene: TRBV4-1
D gene: NA
CDR3 protein: CASSQEGRANYGYTF
CDR3 DNA: TGCGCCAGCAGCCAAGAAGGCAGGGCTAACTATGGCTACACCTTC

J gene: TRBJ1-2
clone size: few
V gene: TRBV3-1
D gene: NA
CDR3 protein: CASSRTGLPPEYGYTF
CDR3 DNA: TGTGCCAGCAGCCGAACCGGGCTACCGCCGGAATATGGCTACACCTTC

J gene: TRBJ1-4
clone size: NA
V gene: TRBV30
D gene: NA
CDR3 protein: CAWSLLPGNEKLFF
CDR3 DNA: TGTGCCTGGAGTCTCCTCCCCGGTAATGAAAAACTGTTTTTT

J gene: TRBJ1-1
clone size: few
V gene: TRBV5-1
D gene: NA
CDR3 protein: CASSLTTGFMNTEAFF
CDR3 DNA: TGCGCCAGCAGCTTGACAACAGGGTTCATGAACACTGAAGCTTTCTTT

J gene: TRBJ2-7
clone size: few
V gene: TRBV12-5
D gene: TRBD1
CDR3 protein: CASGLIQGAREQYF
CDR3 DNA: TGTGCTAGTGGTTTGATACAGGGGGCTCGGGAGCAGTACTTC

J gene: TRBJ1-1
clone size: NA
V gene: TRBV29-1
D gene: NA
CDR3 protein: CSVVYQLNTEAFF
CDR3 DNA: TGCAGCGTTGTCTACCAGCTCAACACTGAAGCTTTCTTT

J gene: TRBJ1-2
clone size: many
V gene: TRBV10-3
D gene: NA
CDR3 protein: CAISESGGFYGYTF
CDR3 DNA: TGTGCCATCAGTGAGTCGGGAGGGTTCTATGGCTACACCTTC

J gene: TRBJ1-2
clone size: NA
V gene: TRBV3-1
D gene: NA
CDR3 protein: CASSQDPGQVYDYTF
CDR3 DNA: TGTGCCAGCAGCCAAGATCCGGGGCAGGTCTATGACTACACCTTC

J gene: TRBJ1-2
clone size: few
V gene: TRBV28
D gene: TRBD1
CDR3 protein: CASSWTGSGFNGYTF
CDR3 DNA: TGTGCCAGCAGTTGGACAGGGTCTGGCTTTAATGGCTACACCTTC